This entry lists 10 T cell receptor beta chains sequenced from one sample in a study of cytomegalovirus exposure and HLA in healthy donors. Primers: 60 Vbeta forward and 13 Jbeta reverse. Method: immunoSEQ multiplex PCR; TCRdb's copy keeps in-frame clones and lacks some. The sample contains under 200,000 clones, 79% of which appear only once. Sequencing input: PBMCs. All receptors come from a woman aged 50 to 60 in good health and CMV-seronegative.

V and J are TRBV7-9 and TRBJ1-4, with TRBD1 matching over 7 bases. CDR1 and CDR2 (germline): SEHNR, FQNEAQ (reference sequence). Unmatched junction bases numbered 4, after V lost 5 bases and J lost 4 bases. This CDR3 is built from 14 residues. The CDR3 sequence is CASSTGQFNEKLFF. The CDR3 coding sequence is TGTGCCAGCAGCACGGGACAGTTTAATGAAAAACTGTTTTTT.

The CDR3 sequence: CATSKTGGRNIQYF. The CDR3 DNA follows: TGTGCCACCAGCAAAACAGGGGGTAGAAACATTCAGTACTTC. This chain uses TRBV15 with TRBJ2-4; 8 nucleotides match TRBD1. Germline values: CDR1 LNHNV, CDR2 YYDKDF (reference sequence). The CDR3 is 14 residues long. J gave up 6 bases and V 4 bases, and 5 bases lay outside the gene matches.

The CDR3 DNA is TGTGCCAGCAGTCCTTCCGGGACTAGCGGGAGCTTCGGAGAGACCCAGTACTTC. Its protein is CASSPSGTSGSFGETQYF. This chain uses TRBV2 with TRBJ2-5, with 14 nucleotides matching TRBD2. CDR1 is SNHLY and CDR2 is FYNNEI in the germline V gene. V dropped 5 bases and J dropped 4; count of bases not matched to a gene: 12. This CDR3 is built from 18 residues.

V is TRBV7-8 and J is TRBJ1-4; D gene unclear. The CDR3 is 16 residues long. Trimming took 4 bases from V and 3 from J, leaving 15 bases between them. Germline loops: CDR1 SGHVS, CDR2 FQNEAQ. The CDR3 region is CASSYNLGRPNEKLFF. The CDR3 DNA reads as TGTGCCAGCAGCTACAACCTAGGAAGGCCTAATGAAAAACTGTTTTTT.

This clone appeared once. The CDR3 region is CASSPSGGLNEQFF. In nucleotides, the CDR3 is TGCGCCAGCAGCCCGTCAGGGGGGCTGAATGAGCAGTTCTTC. The V call is TRBV5-1, the J call TRBJ2-1; D may be TRBD1 (7 bases). Germline lookup yields CDR1 SGHRS and CDR2 YFSETQ. There are 14 residues in the CDR3. Trimming pared 4 bases from V and 7 bases from J, leaving 15 bases between.

The CDR3 DNA is TGTGCCAGCAGCTGGGGACAGGGGGCGTCATCACCCCTCCACTTT. This encodes CASSWGQGASSPLHF. The chain carries TRBV13 and TRBJ1-6; 12 bases align to TRBD1. This CDR3 contains 15 residues. J was trimmed by 10 bases and V by 4 bases; bases with no gene match: 5. The germline V gene has CDR1 PRHDT and CDR2 FYEKMQ (reference sequence).

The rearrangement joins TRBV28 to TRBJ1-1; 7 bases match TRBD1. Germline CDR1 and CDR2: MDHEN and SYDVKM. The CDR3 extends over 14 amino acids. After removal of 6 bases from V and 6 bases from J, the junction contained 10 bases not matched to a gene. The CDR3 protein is CASSRTGAKAEAFF. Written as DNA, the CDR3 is TGTGCCAGCAGCCGCACAGGGGCAAAGGCTGAAGCTTTCTTT.

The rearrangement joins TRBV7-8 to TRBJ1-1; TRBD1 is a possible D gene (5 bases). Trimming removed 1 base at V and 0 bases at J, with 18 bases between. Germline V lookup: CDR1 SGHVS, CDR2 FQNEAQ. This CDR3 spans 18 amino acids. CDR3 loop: CASSLVPKGATLNTEAFF. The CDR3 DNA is TGTGCCAGCAGCTTAGTTCCAAAAGGGGCAACGCTGAACACTGAAGCTTTCTTT.

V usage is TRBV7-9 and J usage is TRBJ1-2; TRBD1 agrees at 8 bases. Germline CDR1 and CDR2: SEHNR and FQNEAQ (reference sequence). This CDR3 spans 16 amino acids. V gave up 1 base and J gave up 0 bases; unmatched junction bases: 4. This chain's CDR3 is CASSLVRGQANYGYTF. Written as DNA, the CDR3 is TGTGCCAGCAGCTTAGTTCGGGGACAGGCTAACTATGGCTACACCTTC.

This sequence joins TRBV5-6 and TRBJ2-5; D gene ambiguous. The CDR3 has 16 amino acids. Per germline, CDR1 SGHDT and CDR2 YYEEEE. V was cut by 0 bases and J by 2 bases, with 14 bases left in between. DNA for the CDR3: TGTGCCAGCAGCTTGGGCCGCCCTATAGAACAAGAGACCCAGTACTTC. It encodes CASSLGRPIEQETQYF.